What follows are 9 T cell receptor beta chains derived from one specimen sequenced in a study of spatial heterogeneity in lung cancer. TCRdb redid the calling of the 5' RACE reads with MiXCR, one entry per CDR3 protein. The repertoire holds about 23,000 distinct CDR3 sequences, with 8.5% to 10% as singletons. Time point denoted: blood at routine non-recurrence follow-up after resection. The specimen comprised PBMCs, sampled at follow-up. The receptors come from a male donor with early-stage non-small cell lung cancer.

CDR3 DNA sequence: TGTGCCAGCAGTCCCCAAACGTCGGGGAGCGGCTACACCTTC. Translated: CASSPQTSGSGYTF. The chain combines TRBV27 with TRBJ1-2; D gene unclear. The V and J ends lost 5 bases and 8 bases respectively, with 18 bases between them. CDR3 size: 14 residues. Per the germline V gene, CDR1 is MNHEY and CDR2 is SMNVEV (reference sequence).

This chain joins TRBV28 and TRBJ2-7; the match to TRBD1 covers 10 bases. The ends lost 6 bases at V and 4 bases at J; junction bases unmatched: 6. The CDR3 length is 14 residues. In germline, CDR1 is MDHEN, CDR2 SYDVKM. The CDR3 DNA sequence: TGTGCCAGCAGCCCGGGACAGGGGCAGTACGAGCAGTACTTC. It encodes CASSPGQGQYEQYF.

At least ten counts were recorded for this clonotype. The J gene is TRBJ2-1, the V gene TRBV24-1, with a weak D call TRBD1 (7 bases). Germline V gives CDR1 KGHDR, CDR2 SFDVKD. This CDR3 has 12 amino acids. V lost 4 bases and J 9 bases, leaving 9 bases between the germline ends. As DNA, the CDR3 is TGTGCCACCAGTGACAGGGGGGTTGAGCAGTTCTTC. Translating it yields CATSDRGVEQFF.

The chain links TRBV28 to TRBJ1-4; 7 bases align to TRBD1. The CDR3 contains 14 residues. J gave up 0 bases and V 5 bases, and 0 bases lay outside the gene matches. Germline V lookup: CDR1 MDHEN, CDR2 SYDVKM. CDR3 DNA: TGTGCCAGCAGTCAGGGGGCAACTAATGAAAAACTGTTTTTT. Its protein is CASSQGATNEKLFF.

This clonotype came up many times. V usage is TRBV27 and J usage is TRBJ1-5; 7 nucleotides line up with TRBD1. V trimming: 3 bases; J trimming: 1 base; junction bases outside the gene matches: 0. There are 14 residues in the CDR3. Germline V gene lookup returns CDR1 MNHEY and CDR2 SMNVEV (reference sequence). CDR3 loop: CASSFRGSNQPQHF. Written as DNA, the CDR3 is TGTGCCAGCAGTTTCAGGGGGAGCAATCAGCCCCAGCATTTT.

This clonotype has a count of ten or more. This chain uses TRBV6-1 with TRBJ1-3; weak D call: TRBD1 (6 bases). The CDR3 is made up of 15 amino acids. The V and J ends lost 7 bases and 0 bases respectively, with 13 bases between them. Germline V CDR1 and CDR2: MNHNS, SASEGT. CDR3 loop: CASMQQGSSGNTIYF. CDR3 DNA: TGTGCCAGCATGCAACAGGGCAGCTCTGGAAACACCATATATTTT.

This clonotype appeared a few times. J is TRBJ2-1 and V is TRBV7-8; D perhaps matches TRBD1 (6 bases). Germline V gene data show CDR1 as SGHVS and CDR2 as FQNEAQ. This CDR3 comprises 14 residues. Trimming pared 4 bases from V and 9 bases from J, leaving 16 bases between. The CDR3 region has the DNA TGTGCCAGCAGCTCAGACAGGACCCTGGGTGAGCAGTTCTTC. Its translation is CASSSDRTLGEQFF. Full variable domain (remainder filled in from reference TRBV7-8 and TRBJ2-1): GAGVSQSPRYKVAKRGQDVALRCDPISGHVSLFWYQQALGQGPEFLTYFQNEAQLDKSGLPSDRFFAERPEGSVSTLKIQRTQQEDSAVYLCASSSDRTLGEQFFGPGTRLTVL.

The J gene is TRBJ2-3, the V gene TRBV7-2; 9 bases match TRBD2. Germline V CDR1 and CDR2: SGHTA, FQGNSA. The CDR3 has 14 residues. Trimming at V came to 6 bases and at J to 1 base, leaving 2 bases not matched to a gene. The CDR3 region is CASRVAGGTDTQYF. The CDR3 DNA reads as TGTGCCAGCAGGGTAGCGGGGGGCACAGATACGCAGTATTTT.

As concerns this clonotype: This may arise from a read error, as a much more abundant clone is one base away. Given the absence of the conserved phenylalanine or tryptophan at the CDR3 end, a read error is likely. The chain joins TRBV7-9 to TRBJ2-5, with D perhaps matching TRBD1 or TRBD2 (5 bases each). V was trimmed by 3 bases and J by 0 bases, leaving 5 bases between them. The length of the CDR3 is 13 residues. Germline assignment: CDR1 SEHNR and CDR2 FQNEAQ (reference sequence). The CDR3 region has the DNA TGTGCCAGCAGCTTGGGGGACCAAGAGACCCAGTACTAC. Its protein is CASSLGDQETQYY.